Below, one T cell receptor beta chain is given with its context. The ends were cut back, 0 bases at V and 0 bases at J, with 12 bases in the middle. The germline V gene encodes CDR1 MGHRA and CDR2 YSYEKL. The CDR3 loop spans 16 amino acids. This sample is part of a study of blood T cell repertoires in COVID-19. In the original workflow: Amplification of reference gene primers was used by the study to estimate nucleated cell counts. Clones were read by immunoSEQ multiplex PCR, and TCRdb kept only the in-frame ones, dropping some. V and J calls and clone size are copied from that table; D and trimming were computed from the DNA. Of about 180,000 clones in the sample, nearly 90% are singletons; the top ten hold about 2.1%.

The TCR sequence derives from a woman aged 40 to 50 with acute COVID-19. The chain links TRBV4-1 to TRBJ2-7; unclear D gene. Sequencing input: PBMCs or T cells enriched from blood (not recorded which). CDR3 nucleotide sequence: TGCGCCAGCAGCCAAGACCACTTCCGCCCCTCCTACGAGCAGTACTTC. Translation gives CASSQDHFRPSYEQYF.